This T cell receptor beta chain derives from a study of shared clonotypes between healthy human individuals. For the study at large: For every donor, three CD4 naive, three CD4 memory, two CD8 naive and one CD8 memory plates were used. General study results and limits: The authors expected sequencing depth to affect clonotype sharing among donors. Of the naive CD4 clonotypes, approximately 5% were shared across four donors.

This CDR3 spans 15 amino acids. CDR1 is SGHAT, CDR2 FQNNGV, per germline. V was cut by 0 bases and J by 3 bases, with 8 bases left in between. Naive CD8 cells were CD45RO-negative, positively selected for CCR7, excluding terminally differentiated effector memory CD45RA+ cells. Profiling relied on immunoSEQ multiplex PCR, and the TCRdb table lists in-frame clones only, not all of them. The table records over 2,000,000 clones, about 93% of them present only once. A word on this clone: What it recognizes is unknown.

The TCR was taken from a man aged 18-30 years in good health. Some clones in this sample may be carry-over from other donors' samples. V is TRBV11-2 and J is TRBJ2-2; possible D gene TRBD2, 6 bases. Sequenced material: naive CD8+ T cells from PBMCs. CDR3 in DNA: TGTGCCAGCAGCTTAGAACGGAGGGACACCGGGGAGCTGTTTTTT. The encoded protein is CASSLERRDTGELFF.